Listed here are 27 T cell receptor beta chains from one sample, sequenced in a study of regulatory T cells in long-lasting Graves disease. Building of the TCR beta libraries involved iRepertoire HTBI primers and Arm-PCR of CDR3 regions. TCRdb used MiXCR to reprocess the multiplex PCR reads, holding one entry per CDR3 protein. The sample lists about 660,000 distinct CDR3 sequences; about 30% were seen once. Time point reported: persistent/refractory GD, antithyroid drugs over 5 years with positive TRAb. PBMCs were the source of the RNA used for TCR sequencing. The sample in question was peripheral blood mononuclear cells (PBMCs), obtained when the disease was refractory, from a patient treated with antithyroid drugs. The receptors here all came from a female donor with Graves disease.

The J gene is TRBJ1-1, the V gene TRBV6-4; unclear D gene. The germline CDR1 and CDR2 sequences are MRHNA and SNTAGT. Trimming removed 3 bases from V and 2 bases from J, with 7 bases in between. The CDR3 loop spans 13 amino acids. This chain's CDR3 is CASSEGINTEAFF. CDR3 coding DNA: TGTGCCAGCAGTGAAGGGATAAACACTGAAGCTTTCTTT.

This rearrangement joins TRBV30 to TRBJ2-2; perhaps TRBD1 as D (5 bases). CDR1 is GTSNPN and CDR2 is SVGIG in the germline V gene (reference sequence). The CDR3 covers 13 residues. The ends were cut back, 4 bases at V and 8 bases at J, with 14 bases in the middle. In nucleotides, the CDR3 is TGTGCCTGGACCACAGGTCCCTTAGGGGAGCTGTTTTTT. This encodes CAWTTGPLGELFF.

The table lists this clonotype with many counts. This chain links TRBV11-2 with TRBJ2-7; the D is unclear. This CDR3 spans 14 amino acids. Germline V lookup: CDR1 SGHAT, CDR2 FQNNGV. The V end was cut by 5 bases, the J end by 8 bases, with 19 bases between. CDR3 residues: CASSPFGPRSQQYF. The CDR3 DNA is TGTGCCAGCAGCCCCTTTGGACCTAGATCGCAGCAGTACTTC.

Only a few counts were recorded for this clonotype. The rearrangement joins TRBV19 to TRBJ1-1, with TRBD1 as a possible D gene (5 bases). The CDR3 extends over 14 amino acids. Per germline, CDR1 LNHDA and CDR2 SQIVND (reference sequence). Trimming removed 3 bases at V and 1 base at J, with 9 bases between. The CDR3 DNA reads TGTGCCAGTAGTATGCGACAGACGAACACTGAAGCTTTCTTT. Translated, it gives CASSMRQTNTEAFF.

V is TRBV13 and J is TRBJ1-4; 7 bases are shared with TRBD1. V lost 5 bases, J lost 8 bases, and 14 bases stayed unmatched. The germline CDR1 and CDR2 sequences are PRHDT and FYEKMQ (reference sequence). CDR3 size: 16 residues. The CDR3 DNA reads TGTGCCAGCAGCCAGACCCCCGGGACAGTCAACGAAAAACTGTTTTTT. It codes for CASSQTPGTVNEKLFF.

The CDR3 reads CSALASRTGGVEAFF. CDR3 nucleotide sequence: TGCAGTGCTCTCGCCTCCCGGACAGGGGGGGTTGAAGCTTTCTTT. The rearrangement joins TRBV20-1 to TRBJ1-1; 10 nucleotides line up with TRBD1. Germline assignment: CDR1 DFQATT and CDR2 SNEGSKA (reference sequence). J lost 7 bases, V lost 5 bases, and 13 bases had no gene match. This CDR3 has 15 residues.

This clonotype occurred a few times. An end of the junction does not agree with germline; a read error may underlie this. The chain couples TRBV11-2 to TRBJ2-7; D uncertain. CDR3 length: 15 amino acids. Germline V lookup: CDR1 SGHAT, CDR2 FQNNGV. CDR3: CASSFELMAGYGQYF. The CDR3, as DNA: TGTGCCAGCAGCTTCGAACTAATGGCCGGCTACGGGCAGTACTTC.

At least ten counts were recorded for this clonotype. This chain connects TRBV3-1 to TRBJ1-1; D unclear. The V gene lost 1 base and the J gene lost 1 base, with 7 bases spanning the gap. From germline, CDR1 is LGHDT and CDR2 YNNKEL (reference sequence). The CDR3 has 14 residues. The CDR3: CASSQVGQNTEAFF. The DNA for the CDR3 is TGTGCCAGCAGCCAAGTGGGTCAGAACACTGAAGCTTTCTTT.

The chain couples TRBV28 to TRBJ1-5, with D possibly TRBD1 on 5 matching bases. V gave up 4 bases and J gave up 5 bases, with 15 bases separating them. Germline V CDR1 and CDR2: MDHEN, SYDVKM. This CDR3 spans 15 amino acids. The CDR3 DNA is TGTGCCAGCAGTTCTCCCGGGACGGCGGATCAGCCCCAGCATTTT. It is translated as CASSSPGTADQPQHF.

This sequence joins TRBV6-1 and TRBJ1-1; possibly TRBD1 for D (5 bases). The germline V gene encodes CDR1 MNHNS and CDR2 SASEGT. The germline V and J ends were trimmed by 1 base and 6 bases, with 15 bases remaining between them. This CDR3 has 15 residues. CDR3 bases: TGTGCCAGCAGTGAAGTAAGGGGTCTGAGATCTGAAGCTTTCTTT. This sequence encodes CASSEVRGLRSEAFF.

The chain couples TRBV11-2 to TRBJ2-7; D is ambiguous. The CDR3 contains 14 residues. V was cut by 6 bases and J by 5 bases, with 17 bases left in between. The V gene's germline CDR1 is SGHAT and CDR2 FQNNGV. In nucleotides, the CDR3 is TGTGCCAGCAGATACACCCAGGAATTCCACGAGCAGTACTTC. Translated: CASRYTQEFHEQYF.

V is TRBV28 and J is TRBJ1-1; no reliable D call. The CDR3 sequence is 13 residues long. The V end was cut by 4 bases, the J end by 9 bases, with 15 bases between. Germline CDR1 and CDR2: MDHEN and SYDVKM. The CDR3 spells CASSSLTPAKAFF. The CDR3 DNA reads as TGTGCCAGCAGTTCACTCACTCCCGCGAAAGCTTTCTTT.

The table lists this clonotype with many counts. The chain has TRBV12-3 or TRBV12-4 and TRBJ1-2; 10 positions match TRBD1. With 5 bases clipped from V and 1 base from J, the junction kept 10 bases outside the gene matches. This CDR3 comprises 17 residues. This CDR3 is CASSNRDRGVLNYGYTF. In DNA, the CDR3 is TGTGCCAGCAGTAACCGGGACAGGGGTGTCCTTAACTATGGCTACACCTTC.

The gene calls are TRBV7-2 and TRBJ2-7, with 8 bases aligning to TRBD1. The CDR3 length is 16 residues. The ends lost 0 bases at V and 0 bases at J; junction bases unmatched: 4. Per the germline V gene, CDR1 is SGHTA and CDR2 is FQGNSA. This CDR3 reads CASSLAHGTGSYEQYF. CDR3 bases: TGTGCCAGCAGCTTAGCCCACGGGACAGGCTCCTACGAGCAGTACTTC.

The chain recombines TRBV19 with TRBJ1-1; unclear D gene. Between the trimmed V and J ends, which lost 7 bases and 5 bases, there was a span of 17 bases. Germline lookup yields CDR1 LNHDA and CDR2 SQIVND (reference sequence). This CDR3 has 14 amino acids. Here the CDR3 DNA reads TGTGCCAGTACCCTAGTATGGGGTAATACTGAAGCTTTCTTT. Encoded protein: CASTLVWGNTEAFF.

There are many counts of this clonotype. For the CDR3, the DNA is TGTGCCAGCAGCGTAGCGGGGACACCGGTTGGTGCTTTCTTT. Amino acid sequence: CASSVAGTPVGAFF. The chain joins TRBV9 to TRBJ1-1; a weak D match, TRBD1 (6 bases). Trimming pared 0 bases from V and 11 bases from J, leaving 17 bases between. Germline V lookup: CDR1 SGDLS, CDR2 YYNGEE. The CDR3 extends over 14 amino acids.

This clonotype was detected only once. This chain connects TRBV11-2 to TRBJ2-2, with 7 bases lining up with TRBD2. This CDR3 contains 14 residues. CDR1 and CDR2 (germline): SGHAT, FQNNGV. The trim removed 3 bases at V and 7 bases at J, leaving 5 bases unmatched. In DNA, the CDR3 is TGTGCCAGCAGCTTCCGACTAGCCGGCGGGGAGCTGTTTTTT. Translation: CASSFRLAGGELFF.

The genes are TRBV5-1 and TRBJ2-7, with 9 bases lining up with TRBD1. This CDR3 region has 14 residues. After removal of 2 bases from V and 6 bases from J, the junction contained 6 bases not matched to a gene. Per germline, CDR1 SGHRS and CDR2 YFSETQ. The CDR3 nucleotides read TGCGCCAGCAGCTTCGGGGACAGGGAGGTCGAGCAGTACTTC. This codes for CASSFGDREVEQYF.

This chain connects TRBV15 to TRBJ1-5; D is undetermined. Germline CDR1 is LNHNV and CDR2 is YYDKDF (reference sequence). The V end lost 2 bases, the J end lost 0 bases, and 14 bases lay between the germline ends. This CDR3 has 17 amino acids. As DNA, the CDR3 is TGTGCCACCAGCAGATCCCGAGAGACAAATAGCAATCAGCCCCAGCATTTT. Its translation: CATSRSRETNSNQPQHF.

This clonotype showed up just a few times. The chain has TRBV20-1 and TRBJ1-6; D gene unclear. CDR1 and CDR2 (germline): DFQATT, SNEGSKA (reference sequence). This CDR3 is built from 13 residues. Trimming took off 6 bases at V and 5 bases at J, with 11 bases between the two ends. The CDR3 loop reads CSALTRNNSPLHF. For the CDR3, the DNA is TGCAGTGCACTGACACGGAATAATTCACCCCTCCACTTT.

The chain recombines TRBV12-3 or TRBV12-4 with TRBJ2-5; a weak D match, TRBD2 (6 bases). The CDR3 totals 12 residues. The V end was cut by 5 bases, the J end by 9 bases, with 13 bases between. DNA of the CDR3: TGTGCCAGCAGTCGCCGGTGGGGGGCCCAGTACTTC. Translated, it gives CASSRRWGAQYF.

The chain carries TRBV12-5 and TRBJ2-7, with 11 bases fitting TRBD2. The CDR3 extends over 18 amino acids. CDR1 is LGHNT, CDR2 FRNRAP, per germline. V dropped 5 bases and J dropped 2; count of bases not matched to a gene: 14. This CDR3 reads CASGPHLLLAGDPYEQYF. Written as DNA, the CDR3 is TGTGCTAGTGGTCCACACCTCTTACTAGCGGGAGACCCCTACGAGCAGTACTTC. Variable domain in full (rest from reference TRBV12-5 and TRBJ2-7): DARVTQTPRHKVTEMGQEVTMRCQPILGHNTVFWYRQTMMQGLELLAYFRNRAPLDDSGMPKDRFSAEMPDATLATLKIQPSEPRDSAVYFCASGPHLLLAGDPYEQYFGPGTRLTVT.

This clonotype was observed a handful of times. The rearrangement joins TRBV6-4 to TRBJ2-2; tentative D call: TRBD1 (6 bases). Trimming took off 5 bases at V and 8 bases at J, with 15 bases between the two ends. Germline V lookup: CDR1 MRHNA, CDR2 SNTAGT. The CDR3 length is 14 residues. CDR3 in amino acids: CASSQKQGPGELFF. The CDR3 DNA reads TGTGCCAGCAGTCAGAAACAGGGTCCGGGGGAGCTGTTTTTT.

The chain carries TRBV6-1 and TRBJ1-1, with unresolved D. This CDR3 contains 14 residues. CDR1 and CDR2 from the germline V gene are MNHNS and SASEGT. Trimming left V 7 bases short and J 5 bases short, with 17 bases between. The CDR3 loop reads CASTSTGGATEAFF. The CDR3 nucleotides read TGTGCCAGCACCTCAACGGGAGGAGCAACTGAAGCTTTCTTT.

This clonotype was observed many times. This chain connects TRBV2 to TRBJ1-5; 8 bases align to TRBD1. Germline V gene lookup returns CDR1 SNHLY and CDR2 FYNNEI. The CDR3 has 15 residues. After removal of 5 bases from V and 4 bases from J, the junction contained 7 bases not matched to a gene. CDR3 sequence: CASSYTGQANQPQHF. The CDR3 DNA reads TGTGCCAGCAGTTACACGGGACAGGCGAATCAGCCCCAGCATTTT.

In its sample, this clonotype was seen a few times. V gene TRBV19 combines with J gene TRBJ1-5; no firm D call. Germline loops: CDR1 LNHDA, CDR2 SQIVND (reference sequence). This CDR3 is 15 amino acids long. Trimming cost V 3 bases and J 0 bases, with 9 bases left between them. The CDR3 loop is CASSIYRNSNQPQHF. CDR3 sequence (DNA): TGTGCCAGTAGTATCTACAGAAATAGCAATCAGCCCCAGCATTTT. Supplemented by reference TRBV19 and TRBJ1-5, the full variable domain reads DGGITQSPKYLFRKEGQNVTLSCEQNLNHDAMYWYRQDPGQGLRLIYYSQIVNDFQKGDIAEGYSVSREKKESFPLTVTSAQKNPTAFYLCASSIYRNSNQPQHFGDGTRLSIL.

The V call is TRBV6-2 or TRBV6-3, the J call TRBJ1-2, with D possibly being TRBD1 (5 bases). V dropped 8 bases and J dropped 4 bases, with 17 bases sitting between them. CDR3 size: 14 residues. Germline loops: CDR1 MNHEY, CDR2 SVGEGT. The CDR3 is CASSRDPLSYGYTF. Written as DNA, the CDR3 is TGTGCCAGCTCACGGGACCCTTTATCCTATGGCTACACCTTC.